The sequence of this TCR beta chain was determined in a study of blood T cell repertoires in COVID-19. Across the whole study: Sites across the United States, Italy and Spain contributed samples from acute and convalescent COVID-19.

Profiling relied on immunoSEQ multiplex PCR, and the TCRdb table lists in-frame clones only, not all of them. Of about 60,000 clones in the sample, around 88% were seen once. This CDR3 is 15 amino acids long. Trimming cost V 5 bases and J 4 bases, with 12 bases left between them. Per germline, CDR1 MDHEN and CDR2 SYDVKM. The source of this sequence is a man between 60 and 70 years old with acute or convalescent COVID-19. The sequencing sample was made of peripheral blood. The gene calls are TRBV28 and TRBJ1-6; TRBD1 is a possible D gene (6 bases). The DNA for the CDR3 is TGTGCCAGCAGTGCCGGTGGACAGTATAATTCACCCCTCCACTTT. This translates into CASSAGGQYNSPLHF.